This T cell receptor beta chain was retrieved from a study of T cell repertoires in aging, cancer and after chemotherapy. The template was genomic DNA from peripheral blood, not RNA. Multiplex touch-down PCR with TRB-A/B primers amplified rearranged V-D-J TRB sequences. TCRdb ran MiXCR on the multiplex PCR reads and lists one entry per CDR3 protein. There are some 6,000 distinct CDR3 sequences in the sample; under 25% occur only once, and about 9.7% lies in the top ten. Findings of the study overall: Compared with age-matched healthy donors, untreated hematological or solid cancer patients showed higher blood TCR clonality.

As regards this clonotype: Its antigen is currently unknown. One base away lies a much larger clone, so this may be a sequencing read error.

The CDR3 length is 12 residues. Per the germline V gene, CDR1 is ENHRY and CDR2 is SYGVKD. The sequenced sample consisted of blood. The chain recombines TRBV10-3 with TRBJ2-7; no clear D. The TCR sequence derives from a human donor in good health. DNA for the CDR3: TGCGCCAGCAGTGATTTAGAGTACGAGCAGTACTTC. As protein: CASSDLEYEQYF.